These T cell receptor beta chains were read from a single sample in a study of cytomegalovirus exposure and HLA in healthy donors. The repertoire was sequenced with immunoSEQ multiplex PCR; TCRdb's copy has only in-frame clones and lacks some. Here the sample spans 130,000 to 150,000 clones, about 90% being singletons. Material: PBMCs. The receptors stem from a woman aged 25 to 39 in good health and CMV-seropositive. CDR3s include the opening cysteine and the closing phenylalanine or tryptophan. A D gene is named only where the DNA matches it firmly. Not all rows give a size; the values are once, few, many and, for expanded clones, a class.

D gene: TRBD2
clone size: .
J gene: TRBJ2-7
V gene: TRBV18
CDR3 length: 16
CDR3 DNA: TGTGCCAGCTCACCACGAGGGAGGGCCTTGTTCGCCGAGCAGTACTTC
CDR3 protein: CASSPRGRALFAEQYF

D gene: TRBD2
clone size: .
J gene: TRBJ2-7
V gene: TRBV11-1
CDR3 length: 15
CDR3 DNA: TGTGCCAGCAGCTTGACTAGCGGACGGACCTACGAGCAGTACTTC
CDR3 protein: CASSLTSGRTYEQYF

D gene: .
clone size: .
J gene: TRBJ2-7
V gene: TRBV7-2
CDR3 length: 14
CDR3 DNA: TGTGCCAGCAGCTCCCCAGGAAAAACCTACGAGCAGTACTTC
CDR3 protein: CASSSPGKTYEQYF

D gene: TRBD1
clone size: .
J gene: TRBJ1-1
V gene: TRBV19
CDR3 length: 12
CDR3 DNA: TGTGCCAGTAGAACAGGGGGCCGCGGGGCTTTCTTT
CDR3 protein: CASRTGGRGAFF

D gene: TRBD1
clone size: .
J gene: TRBJ1-1
V gene: TRBV6-1
CDR3 length: 14
CDR3 DNA: TGTGCCAGCAATCGATATGGCAGGGGGACTGAAGCTTTCTTT
CDR3 protein: CASNRYGRGTEAFF

D gene: .
clone size: once
J gene: TRBJ2-7
V gene: TRBV25-1
CDR3 length: 14
CDR3 DNA: TGTGCCAGCAGTGAATTGGGGGGTAACTACGAGCAGTACTTC
CDR3 protein: CASSELGGNYEQYF

D gene: .
clone size: few
J gene: TRBJ2-2
V gene: TRBV5-1
CDR3 length: 12
CDR3 DNA: TGCGCCAGCAGCTGGAGTTACGGGGAGCTGTTTTTT
CDR3 protein: CASSWSYGELFF

D gene: .
clone size: .
J gene: TRBJ2-1
V gene: TRBV5-6
CDR3 length: 14
CDR3 DNA: TGTGCCAGCAGCTGGGTATGGGCAGACAATGAGCAGTTCTTC
CDR3 protein: CASSWVWADNEQFF

D gene: .
clone size: .
J gene: TRBJ1-1
V gene: TRBV29-1
CDR3 length: 13
CDR3 DNA: TGCAGCGTTAATCGTCCGTTGAACACTGAAGCTTTCTTT
CDR3 protein: CSVNRPLNTEAFF

D gene: .
clone size: .
J gene: TRBJ1-6
V gene: TRBV7-2
CDR3 length: 13
CDR3 DNA: TGTGCCACCAGACAGGCGATCAATTCACCCCTCCACTTT
CDR3 protein: CATRQAINSPLHF

D gene: TRBD1
clone size: .
J gene: TRBJ1-1
V gene: TRBV11-2
CDR3 length: 16
CDR3 DNA: TGTGCCAGCAGCGATGAGACAGGGTTTACTAGCACTGAAGCTTTCTTT
CDR3 protein: CASSDETGFTSTEAFF

D gene: TRBD1
clone size: once
J gene: TRBJ2-1
V gene: TRBV9
CDR3 length: 14
CDR3 DNA: TGTGCCAGCAGCTGGGGACAGGGGGGCAATGAGCAGTTCTTC
CDR3 protein: CASSWGQGGNEQFF

D gene: .
clone size: .
J gene: TRBJ2-5
V gene: TRBV2
CDR3 length: 14
CDR3 DNA: TGTGCCAGCAGTGAAGTAACGAGAGGAGAGACCCAGTACTTC
CDR3 protein: CASSEVTRGETQYF

D gene: .
clone size: .
J gene: TRBJ2-7
V gene: TRBV7-8
CDR3 length: 14
CDR3 DNA: TGTGCCAGCAGCTTAACAGTCGGGAGATACGAGCAGTACTTC
CDR3 protein: CASSLTVGRYEQYF

D gene: .
clone size: .
J gene: TRBJ1-4
V gene: TRBV27
CDR3 length: 15
CDR3 DNA: TGTGCCAGCAGTTTATGGGGGGGGCAGAAGGAAAAACTGTTTTTT
CDR3 protein: CASSLWGGQKEKLFF

D gene: .
clone size: .
J gene: TRBJ2-5
V gene: TRBV7-2
CDR3 length: 15
CDR3 DNA: TGTGCCAGCCGTCTAGGTGAGACCCTACAAGAGACCCAGTACTTC
CDR3 protein: CASRLGETLQETQYF

D gene: TRBD2
clone size: .
J gene: TRBJ2-7
V gene: TRBV5-1
CDR3 length: 15
CDR3 DNA: TGCGCCAGCAGCTTGCTAGCGGGGTCAACCTACGAGCAGTACTTC
CDR3 protein: CASSLLAGSTYEQYF

D gene: .
clone size: .
J gene: TRBJ2-3
V gene: TRBV11-2
CDR3 length: 16
CDR3 DNA: TGTGCCAGCAGCTTAGATAGCAGGGGTAGCACAGATACGCAGTATTTT
CDR3 protein: CASSLDSRGSTDTQYF

D gene: TRBD1
clone size: .
J gene: TRBJ1-2
V gene: TRBV2
CDR3 length: 13
CDR3 DNA: TGTGCCAGCAGTCGACAGGGGAACTATGGCTACACCTTC
CDR3 protein: CASSRQGNYGYTF

D gene: .
clone size: .
J gene: TRBJ1-2
V gene: TRBV9
CDR3 length: 20
CDR3 DNA: TGTGCCAGCAGCGTAGTCGGTGGGGTCAGGACAGACAAACCTAACTATGGCTACACCTTC
CDR3 protein: CASSVVGGVRTDKPNYGYTF

D gene: .
clone size: .
J gene: TRBJ1-1
V gene: TRBV19
CDR3 length: 13
CDR3 DNA: TGTGCCAGTAGTATCGGGGATGCGAGTGAAGCTTTCTTT
CDR3 protein: CASSIGDASEAFF

D gene: TRBD1
clone size: .
J gene: TRBJ1-4
V gene: TRBV7-9
CDR3 length: 15
CDR3 DNA: TGTGCCAGCAGCTTAGGGACAGGGGGCCCCGAAAAACTGTTTTTT
CDR3 protein: CASSLGTGGPEKLFF

D gene: .
clone size: .
J gene: TRBJ2-7
V gene: TRBV28
CDR3 length: 15
CDR3 DNA: TGTGCCAGCAGTTTAGGAGGGGTACTCTCCTACGAGCAGTACTTC
CDR3 protein: CASSLGGVLSYEQYF

D gene: TRBD1
clone size: .
J gene: TRBJ1-4
V gene: TRBV19
CDR3 length: 15
CDR3 DNA: TGTGCCAGTAGTACGTGGACAGGGGCGGATGAAAAACTGTTTTTT
CDR3 protein: CASSTWTGADEKLFF

D gene: .
clone size: .
J gene: TRBJ1-3
V gene: TRBV5-1
CDR3 length: 15
CDR3 DNA: TGCGCCAGCAGCGAAGGAAGGGGGTCTGGAAACACCATATATTTT
CDR3 protein: CASSEGRGSGNTIYF

D gene: TRBD1
clone size: few
J gene: TRBJ1-1
V gene: TRBV5-1
CDR3 length: 15
CDR3 DNA: TGCGCCAGCAGCGCCAAGACAGGGGAATACACTGAAGCTTTCTTT
CDR3 protein: CASSAKTGEYTEAFF

D gene: TRBD2
clone size: .
J gene: TRBJ2-1
V gene: TRBV19
CDR3 length: 14
CDR3 DNA: TGTGCCAGTAGTACGTTAGCGGGATACAATGAGCAGTTCTTC
CDR3 protein: CASSTLAGYNEQFF

D gene: .
clone size: .
J gene: TRBJ2-7
V gene: TRBV9
CDR3 length: 14
CDR3 DNA: TGTGCCAGCAGCACAGCAGCCGGTTTCGACGAGCAGTACTTC
CDR3 protein: CASSTAAGFDEQYF

D gene: .
clone size: .
J gene: TRBJ2-7
V gene: TRBV4-1
CDR3 length: 16
CDR3 DNA: TGCGCCAGCATCACCGGGGAGGGGGGGTATTCCTACGAGCAGTACTTC
CDR3 protein: CASITGEGGYSYEQYF

D gene: .
clone size: .
J gene: TRBJ2-1
V gene: TRBV29-1
CDR3 length: 14
CDR3 DNA: TGCAGCGTCGTTACGGGAGCTCCCTACAATGAGCAGTTCTTC
CDR3 protein: CSVVTGAPYNEQFF

D gene: TRBD1
clone size: .
J gene: TRBJ1-5
V gene: TRBV19
CDR3 length: 17
CDR3 DNA: TGTGCCAGTAGTACGGGACAGGGGGCAGGAGGCAATCAGCCCCAGCATTTT
CDR3 protein: CASSTGQGAGGNQPQHF

D gene: TRBD2
clone size: .
J gene: TRBJ2-7
V gene: TRBV6-5
CDR3 length: 15
CDR3 DNA: TGTGCCAGCAGTTACGGCGGGAGTGGTTCCTACGAGCAGTACTTC
CDR3 protein: CASSYGGSGSYEQYF

D gene: .
clone size: .
J gene: TRBJ1-5
V gene: TRBV5-5
CDR3 length: 15
CDR3 DNA: TGTGCCAGCAGCTTGGGAGCTTTTAGCAATCAGCCCCAGCATTTT
CDR3 protein: CASSLGAFSNQPQHF

D gene: .
clone size: few
J gene: TRBJ1-1
V gene: TRBV25-1
CDR3 length: 12
CDR3 DNA: TGTGCGAGCCGACAGCTGAACACTGAAGCTTTCTTT
CDR3 protein: CASRQLNTEAFF

D gene: TRBD1
clone size: .
J gene: TRBJ2-1
V gene: TRBV19
CDR3 length: 14
CDR3 DNA: TGTGCCAGTAGTATCGGGACAGGGTGGGATGAGCAGTTCTTC
CDR3 protein: CASSIGTGWDEQFF

D gene: TRBD1
clone size: .
J gene: TRBJ1-6
V gene: TRBV28
CDR3 length: 15
CDR3 DNA: TGTGCCAGCAGTTCAGGGGGCCTAACCGGTTCACCCCTCCACTTT
CDR3 protein: CASSSGGLTGSPLHF

D gene: TRBD1
clone size: .
J gene: TRBJ2-7
V gene: TRBV5-4
CDR3 length: 15
CDR3 DNA: TGTGCCAGCAGCTTGGCTACAGGGGTGTCCTACGAGCAGTACTTC
CDR3 protein: CASSLATGVSYEQYF